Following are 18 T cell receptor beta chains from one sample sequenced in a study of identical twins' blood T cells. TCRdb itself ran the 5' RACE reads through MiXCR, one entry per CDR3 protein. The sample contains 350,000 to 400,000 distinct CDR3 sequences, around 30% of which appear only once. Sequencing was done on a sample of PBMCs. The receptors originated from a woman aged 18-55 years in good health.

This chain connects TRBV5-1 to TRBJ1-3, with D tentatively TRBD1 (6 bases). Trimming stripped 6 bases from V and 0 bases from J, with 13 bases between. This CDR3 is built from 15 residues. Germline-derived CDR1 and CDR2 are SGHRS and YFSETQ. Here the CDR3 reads CASMVTGSSGNTIYF. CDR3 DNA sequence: TGCGCCAGCATGGTCACAGGGAGCTCTGGAAACACCATATATTTT.

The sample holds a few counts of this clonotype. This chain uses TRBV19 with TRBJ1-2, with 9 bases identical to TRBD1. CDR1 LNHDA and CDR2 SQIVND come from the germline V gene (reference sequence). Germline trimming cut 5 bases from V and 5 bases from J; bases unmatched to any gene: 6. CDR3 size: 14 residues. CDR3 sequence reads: CASSPDRGRYGYTF. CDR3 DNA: TGTGCCAGTAGTCCCGACAGGGGGAGATATGGCTACACCTTC.

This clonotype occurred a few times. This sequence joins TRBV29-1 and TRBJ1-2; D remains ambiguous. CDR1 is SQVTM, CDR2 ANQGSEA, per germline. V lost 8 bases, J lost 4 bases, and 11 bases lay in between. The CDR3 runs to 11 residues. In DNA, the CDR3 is TGCAGCACCAATGACGGCTATGGCTACACCTTC. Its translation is CSTNDGYGYTF.

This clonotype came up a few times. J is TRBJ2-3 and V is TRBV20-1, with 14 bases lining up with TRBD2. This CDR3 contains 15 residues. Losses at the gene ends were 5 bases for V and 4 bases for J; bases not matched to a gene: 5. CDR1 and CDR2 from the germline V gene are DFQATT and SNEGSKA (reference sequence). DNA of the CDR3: TGCAGTGCTCGGACTAGCGGGGGGACGTCAGATACGCAGTATTTT. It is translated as CSARTSGGTSDTQYF.

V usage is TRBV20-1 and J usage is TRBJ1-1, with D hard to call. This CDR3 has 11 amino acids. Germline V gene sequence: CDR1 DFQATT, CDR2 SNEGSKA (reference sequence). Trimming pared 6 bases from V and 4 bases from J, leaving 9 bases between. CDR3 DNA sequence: TGCAGTGCCCGAAAGGGCACTGAAGCTTTCTTT. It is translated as CSARKGTEAFF.

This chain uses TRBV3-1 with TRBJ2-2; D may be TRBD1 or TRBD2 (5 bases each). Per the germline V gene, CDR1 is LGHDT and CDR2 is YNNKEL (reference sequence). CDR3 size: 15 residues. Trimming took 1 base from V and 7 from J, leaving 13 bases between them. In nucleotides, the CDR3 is TGTGCCAGCAGCCAAGTCGCTTCGAGGGGCGGGGAGCTGTTTTTT. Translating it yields CASSQVASRGGELFF.

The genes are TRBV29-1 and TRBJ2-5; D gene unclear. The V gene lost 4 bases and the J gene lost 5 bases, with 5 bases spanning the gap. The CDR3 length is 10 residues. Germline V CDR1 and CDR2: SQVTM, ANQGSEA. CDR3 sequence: CSVAQETQYF. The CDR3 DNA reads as TGCAGCGTTGCCCAGGAGACCCAGTACTTC.

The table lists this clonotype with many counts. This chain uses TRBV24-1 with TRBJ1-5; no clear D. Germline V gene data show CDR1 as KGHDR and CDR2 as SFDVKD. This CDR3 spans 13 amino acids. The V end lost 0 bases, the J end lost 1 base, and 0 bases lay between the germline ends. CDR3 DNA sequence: TGTGCCACCAGTGATTTGAGCAATCAGCCCCAGCATTTT. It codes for CATSDLSNQPQHF.

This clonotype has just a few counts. Here the CDR3 reads CASSGGLTYNNEKLFF. The CDR3 DNA is TGTGCCAGCAGTGGGGGCTTGACTTACAACAATGAAAAACTGTTTTTT. The V gene is TRBV3-1, the J gene TRBJ1-4, with D possibly matching TRBD1 (6 bases). The CDR3 is 16 residues long. CDR1 and CDR2 (germline): LGHDT, YNNKEL (reference sequence). Trimming left V 6 bases short and J 5 bases short, with 19 bases between.

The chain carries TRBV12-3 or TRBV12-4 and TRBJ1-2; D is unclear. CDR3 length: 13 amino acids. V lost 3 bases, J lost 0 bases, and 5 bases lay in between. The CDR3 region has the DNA TGTGCCAGCAGTTTCAGGACTAACTATGGCTACACCTTC. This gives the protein CASSFRTNYGYTF.

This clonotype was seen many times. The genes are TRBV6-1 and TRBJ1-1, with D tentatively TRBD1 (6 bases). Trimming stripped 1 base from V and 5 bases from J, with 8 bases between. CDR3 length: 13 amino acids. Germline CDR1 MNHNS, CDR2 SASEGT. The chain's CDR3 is CASSEEGGTEAFF. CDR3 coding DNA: TGTGCCAGCAGTGAAGAGGGGGGAACTGAAGCTTTCTTT.

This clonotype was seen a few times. This CDR3 reads CSAISDGLPYEQYF. In nucleotides, the CDR3 is TGCAGCGCCATATCGGACGGATTACCCTACGAGCAGTACTTC. The genes are TRBV29-1 and TRBJ2-7; D is ambiguous. Germline CDR1 reads SQVTM; CDR2 reads ANQGSEA. The CDR3 is made up of 14 amino acids. Trimming cost V 7 bases and J 2 bases, with 18 bases left between them.

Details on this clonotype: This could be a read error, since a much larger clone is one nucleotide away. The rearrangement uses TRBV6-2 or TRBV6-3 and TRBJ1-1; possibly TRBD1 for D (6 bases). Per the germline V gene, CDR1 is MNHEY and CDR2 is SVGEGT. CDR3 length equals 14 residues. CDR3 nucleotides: TGTGCCAGCAGTGGACAGCATAGGGGCACTGAAACTTTCTTT. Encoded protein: CASSGQHRGTETFF.

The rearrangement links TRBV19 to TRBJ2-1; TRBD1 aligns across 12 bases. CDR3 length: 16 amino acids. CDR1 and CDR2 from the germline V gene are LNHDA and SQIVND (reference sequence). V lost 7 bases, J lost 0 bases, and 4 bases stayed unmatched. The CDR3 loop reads CASTGQGAPSYNEQFF. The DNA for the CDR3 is TGTGCCAGTACGGGACAGGGGGCCCCCTCCTACAATGAGCAGTTCTTC.

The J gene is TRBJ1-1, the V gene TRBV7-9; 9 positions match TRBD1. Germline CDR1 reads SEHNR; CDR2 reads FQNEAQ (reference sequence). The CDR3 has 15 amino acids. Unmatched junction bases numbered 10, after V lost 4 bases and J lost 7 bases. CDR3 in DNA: TGTGCCAGCAGCTCACCGGACAGGGGTGGATATGAAGCTTTCTTT. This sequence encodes CASSSPDRGGYEAFF.

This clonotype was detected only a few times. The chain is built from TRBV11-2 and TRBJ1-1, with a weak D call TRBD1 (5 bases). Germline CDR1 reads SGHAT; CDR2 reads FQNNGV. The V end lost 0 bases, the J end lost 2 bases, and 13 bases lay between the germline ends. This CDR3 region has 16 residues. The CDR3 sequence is CASSLDWGRPNTEAFF. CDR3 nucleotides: TGTGCCAGCAGCTTAGATTGGGGCAGACCTAACACTGAAGCTTTCTTT.

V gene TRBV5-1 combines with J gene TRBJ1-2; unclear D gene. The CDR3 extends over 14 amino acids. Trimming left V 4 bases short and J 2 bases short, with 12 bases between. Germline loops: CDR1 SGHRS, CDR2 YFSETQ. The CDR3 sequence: CASSPSEPNYGYTF. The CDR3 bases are TGCGCCAGCAGCCCTTCGGAACCAAACTATGGCTACACCTTC. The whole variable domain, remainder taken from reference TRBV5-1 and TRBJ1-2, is KAGVTQTPRYLIKTRGQQVTLSCSPISGHRSVSWYQQTPGQGLQFLFEYFSETQRNKGNFPGRFSGRQFSNSRSEMNVSTLELGDSALYLCASSPSEPNYGYTFGSGTRLTVV.

This CDR3 is CASSQGGQYTEAFF. The CDR3 coding sequence is TGTGCCAGCAGCCAAGGGGGACAGTACACTGAAGCTTTCTTT. V gene TRBV6-6 combines with J gene TRBJ1-1; 7 nucleotides agree with TRBD1. The CDR3 has 14 amino acids. With 6 bases clipped from V and 3 bases from J, the junction kept 7 bases outside the gene matches. CDR1 and CDR2 from the germline V gene are MNHNY and SVGAGI (reference sequence).